Each of the 16 T cell receptor beta chains below was sequenced from the same sample in a study of TIL therapy for anti-PD-1-resistant metastatic lung cancer. Time point here: pre-treatment sample, taken before nivolumab and TIL therapy. Pleural nodules or supraclavicular lymph nodes made up most of the excised metastases sampled. Sequencing used immunoSEQ v3. The repertoire was sequenced with immunoSEQ multiplex PCR; TCRdb's copy has only in-frame clones and lacks some. The table has 10,000 to 15,000 clones, approximately 59% seen once. Here the sequenced sample was tumor tissue, taken at baseline. The receptors originated from a person between 25 and 79 years old with non-small cell lung cancer.

The V and J genes are TRBV28 and TRBJ1-5; D is ambiguous. The CDR3 is made up of 13 amino acids. Germline V gene lookup returns CDR1 MDHEN and CDR2 SYDVKM. The V gene lost 10 bases and the J gene lost 4 bases, with 14 bases spanning the gap. DNA of the CDR3: TGTGCCATCTTAAGTGGGTGGAATCAGCCCCAGCATTTT. Its protein product is CAILSGWNQPQHF.

This clone was detected a few times. V usage is TRBV9 and J usage is TRBJ1-3; D remains ambiguous. CDR1 is SGDLS, CDR2 YYNGEE, per germline. This CDR3 region has 17 residues. Trimming took 0 bases from V and 0 from J, leaving 13 bases between them. The CDR3 DNA sequence: TGTGCCAGCAGCGTAGGGGTTACCCTGGGCTCTGGAAACACCATATATTTT. Residues: CASSVGVTLGSGNTIYF. Full variable domain (remainder filled in from reference TRBV9 and TRBJ1-3): DSGVTQTPKHLITATGQRVTLRCSPRSGDLSVYWYQQSLDQGLQFLIQYYNGEERAKGNILERFSAQQFPDLHSELNLSSLELGDSALYFCASSVGVTLGSGNTIYFGEGSWLTVV.

V gene TRBV7-2 combines with J gene TRBJ1-4; no clear D. Germline V gene data show CDR1 as SGHTA and CDR2 as FQGNSA. The CDR3 consists of 16 residues. V gave up 0 bases and J gave up 5 bases, with 13 bases separating them. The DNA of the CDR3 is TGTGCCAGCAGCTTAGCGAGTACTTCTAAAAATGAAAAACTGTTTTTT. Translating gives CASSLASTSKNEKLFF.

This clone rates as medium-sized. The chain uses TRBV27 and TRBJ2-7, with 8 positions matching TRBD1. From germline, CDR1 is MNHEY and CDR2 SMNVEV (reference sequence). With 3 bases clipped from V and 3 bases from J, the junction kept 4 bases outside the gene matches. The CDR3 spans 14 residues. CDR3 sequence: CASSLQGANYEQYF. CDR3 sequence (DNA): TGTGCCAGCAGTTTGCAGGGGGCGAACTACGAGCAGTACTTC.

The chain carries TRBV7-9 and TRBJ2-7; D possibly uses TRBD1 or TRBD2 (7 bases each). Germline V gives CDR1 SEHNR, CDR2 FQNEAQ (reference sequence). V dropped 11 bases and J dropped 5 bases, with 16 bases sitting between them. The length of the CDR3 is 12 residues. Here the CDR3 DNA reads TGTGCCCTCAGGGGGGGAGGGAACGAGCAGTACTTC. As protein: CALRGGGNEQYF.

This chain links TRBV28 with TRBJ2-7, with 14 bases aligning to TRBD2. Per the germline V gene, CDR1 is MDHEN and CDR2 is SYDVKM. The CDR3 totals 18 residues. V was clipped by 5 bases and J by 6 bases; unmatched bases: 15. Written as DNA, the CDR3 is TGTGCCAGCAGTACCACCCCCGGGACTAGCGGGAGAAGTTTCGAGCAGTACTTC. This sequence encodes CASSTTPGTSGRSFEQYF.

In its sample, this clone was seen a few times. This chain uses TRBV12-5 with TRBJ1-5, with a tentative D call TRBD1 (6 bases). The germline V and J ends were trimmed by 5 bases and 9 bases, with 23 bases remaining between them. The CDR3 sequence is 16 residues long. Germline CDR1 LGHNT, CDR2 FRNRAP. This chain's CDR3 is CASGPETGTLRGPQHF. As DNA, the CDR3 is TGTGCTAGTGGTCCAGAGACAGGAACATTAAGGGGGCCCCAGCATTTT.

The chain uses TRBV25-1 and TRBJ1-2, with no clear D. This CDR3 is built from 12 residues. V dropped 3 bases and J dropped 4 bases, with 6 bases sitting between them. The germline CDR1 and CDR2 sequences are MGHDK and SYGVNS. Here the CDR3 DNA reads TGTGCCAGCAGTGATCCCGGCTATGGCTACACCTTC. Amino acids: CASSDPGYGYTF.

This clone was recorded a few times. The chain is built from TRBV6-1 and TRBJ1-1; D call uncertain. V was clipped by 1 base and J by 0 bases, with 6 bases between them. CDR1 is MNHNS and CDR2 is SASEGT in the germline V gene. The CDR3 totals 14 residues. In DNA form, the CDR3 reads TGTGCCAGCAGTGAAGGGTTCTTGAACACTGAAGCTTTCTTT. This codes for CASSEGFLNTEAFF.

This clone was found a few times. V gene TRBV5-6 combines with J gene TRBJ2-5; TRBD1 aligns across 7 bases. Germline V gene sequence: CDR1 SGHDT, CDR2 YYEEEE. The CDR3 is 15 residues long. Trimming cost V 0 bases and J 5 bases; bases outside gene matches: 7. The DNA of the CDR3 is TGTGCCAGCAGCTTGGCGCGACAGGGAAAGGAGACCCAGTACTTC. The encoded protein is CASSLARQGKETQYF.

DNA for the CDR3: TGCGCCAGCAGCTTGGACGGCAGTTTGAACACTGAAGCTTTCTTT. Translation gives CASSLDGSLNTEAFF. The chain joins TRBV5-1 to TRBJ1-1, with D uncertain. V was clipped by 0 bases and J by 0 bases, with 9 bases between them. Germline CDR1 and CDR2: SGHRS and YFSETQ. The CDR3 has 15 residues.

The rearrangement uses TRBV6-1 and TRBJ1-1; 8 nucleotides line up with TRBD1. V lost 2 bases and J lost 4; bases outside the gene matches: 9. The CDR3 is 16 residues long. CDR1 and CDR2 from the germline V gene are MNHNS and SASEGT. CDR3 sequence: CASSERSRGRATEAFF. In DNA, the CDR3 is TGTGCCAGCAGTGAAAGGTCCAGGGGGCGGGCCACTGAAGCTTTCTTT.

Only a few counts were recorded for this clone. The chain links TRBV27 to TRBJ2-2; D remains unclear. Trimming pared 3 bases from V and 7 bases from J, leaving 15 bases between. The CDR3 extends over 15 amino acids. The germline CDR1 and CDR2 sequences are MNHEY and SMNVEV (reference sequence). The DNA of the CDR3 is TGTGCCAGCAGTTTCGGGCAGCCCCCAATCGGGGAGCTGTTTTTT. Its protein is CASSFGQPPIGELFF.

The V call is TRBV11-2, the J call TRBJ1-4; 10 nucleotides match TRBD1. CDR3 length: 16 residues. Germline V gene sequence: CDR1 SGHAT, CDR2 FQNNGV. With 8 bases clipped from V and 6 bases from J, the junction kept 12 bases outside the gene matches. DNA for the CDR3: TGTGCCAGCGGGGCCCCCGCGACAGGGGGCTATGAAAAACTGTTTTTT. It specifies CASGAPATGGYEKLFF.

In its sample, this clone was seen a few times. CDR3 coding DNA: TGTGCCAGCAGTTATTCAGTACGAGATACGCAGTATTTT. Amino acids: CASSYSVRDTQYF. The rearrangement joins TRBV6-6 to TRBJ2-3; D is ambiguous. Germline V CDR1 and CDR2: MNHNY, SVGAGI (reference sequence). This CDR3 is built from 13 residues. The V end was cut by 3 bases, the J end by 5 bases, with 9 bases between.

The chain combines TRBV5-1 with TRBJ2-7; D might be TRBD1 (6 bases). CDR1 is SGHRS, CDR2 YFSETQ, per germline. CDR3 length: 13 residues. Trimming took 4 bases from V and 6 from J, leaving 14 bases between them. The CDR3 is CASSGTSRSEQYF. CDR3 DNA sequence: TGCGCCAGCAGCGGGACAAGCAGGAGCGAGCAGTACTTC. Variable domain in full (rest from reference TRBV5-1 and TRBJ2-7): KAGVTQTPRYLIKTRGQQVTLSCSPISGHRSVSWYQQTPGQGLQFLFEYFSETQRNKGNFPGRFSGRQFSNSRSEMNVSTLELGDSALYLCASSGTSRSEQYFGPGTRLTVT.